The rows below give T cell receptor beta chains drawn from one sample of a study of tumor-infiltrating T cells and Merkel cell polyomavirus. This table comes from immunoSEQ multiplex PCR, and its TCRdb copy is limited to in-frame clones, with some not included. Here the sample spans under 30,000 clones, 70% to 90% being singletons. Sample: lymph node tissue. Receptor source: a man aged 50 to 59 with Merkel cell carcinoma. Both conserved end residues are part of each CDR3. The D gene is left open where the match is weak. Clone sizes are given selectively: once, few, many, or a class where the clone is expanded.

D	V	length	J	size	DNA	CDR3
TRBD2	TRBV7-2	16	TRBJ2-7	-	TGTGCCAGCAGCTTTGAGGCATCGGGGGGGGGTTACGAGCAGTACTTC	CASSFEASGGGYEQYF
TRBD1	TRBV6-1	15	TRBJ1-1	once	TGTGCCAGCAGTGGGACCGGGACAGGGAACACTGAAGCTTTCTTT	CASSGTGTGNTEAFF
TRBD2	TRBV10-3	14	TRBJ2-1	-	TGTGCCATCAACCCGGGACTAGCGGATGATGAGCAGTTCTTC	CAINPGLADDEQFF
-	TRBV4-1	14	TRBJ2-5	-	TGCGCCAGCAGCCAGTCGGAGGGGACTGGGACCCAGTACTTC	CASSQSEGTGTQYF
-	TRBV27	13	TRBJ1-6	-	TGTGCCAGCAGTTTATATAGTAATTCACCCCTCCACTTT	CASSLYSNSPLHF
TRBD1	TRBV19	14	TRBJ2-7	-	TGTGCCAGTAGTACGGGACAGGGCCCCTACGAGCAGTACTTC	CASSTGQGPYEQYF
-	TRBV11-3	12	TRBJ1-1	-	TGTGCCAGCACCTTGGGGAACGGGAAAGCTTTCTTT	CASTLGNGKAFF
-	TRBV30	13	TRBJ1-1	-	TGTGCCTGGAGTCAGGTGAGCAGCACTGAAGCTTTCTTT	CAWSQVSSTEAFF
-	TRBV9	12	TRBJ1-2	-	TGTGCCAGCAGCACCCCAGGATATGGCTACACCTTC	CASSTPGYGYTF
TRBD1	TRBV28	16	TRBJ2-5	-	TGTGCCAGCAGTCGCCCGTCGGGACAGGGTAAAGAGACCCAGTACTTC	CASSRPSGQGKETQYF
TRBD2	TRBV5-4	16	TRBJ2-1	-	TGTGCCAGCAGGGGGACTAGCGGGGCAGTCTACAATGAGCAGTTCTTC	CASRGTSGAVYNEQFF
-	TRBV19	14	TRBJ1-1	-	TGTGCCAGTAGAATTTTTTCGGGGAACACTGAAGCTTTCTTT	CASRIFSGNTEAFF
TRBD1	TRBV19	14	TRBJ2-2	-	TGTGCCAGTCTCAGGGGGAGTTGGACCGGGGAGCTGTTTTTT	CASLRGSWTGELFF
-	TRBV28	12	TRBJ2-1	-	TGTGCCAGCAGTCCTCTACTCAATGAGCAGTTCTTC	CASSPLLNEQFF
TRBD2	TRBV5-1	14	TRBJ2-7	-	TGCGCCAGCAGCTTGGCTAGCGGTTCCTACGAGCAGTACTTC	CASSLASGSYEQYF
TRBD1	TRBV10-3	14	TRBJ2-2	-	TGTGCCATCAGGGGAGACAGGGGGTTCGGGGAGCTGTTTTTT	CAIRGDRGFGELFF
-	TRBV11-1	12	TRBJ1-2	-	TGTGCCAGCAGCAGAAACCTGGAGGGCTACACCTTC	CASSRNLEGYTF
TRBD2	TRBV7-3	18	TRBJ2-1	few	TGTGCCAGCAGCCCACTAGCGGGAGGGCCTCGGTCCTACAATGAGCAGTTCTTC	CASSPLAGGPRSYNEQFF